This TCR beta chain was captured in a study of cytomegalovirus exposure and HLA in healthy donors. Per germline, CDR1 DFQATT and CDR2 SNEGSKA (reference sequence). The CDR3 extends over 11 amino acids. PCR employed 60 Vbeta and 13 Jbeta primers. Method: immunoSEQ multiplex PCR; TCRdb's copy keeps in-frame clones and lacks some. The table records 110,000 to 150,000 clones, 70% of them present only once. V usage is TRBV20-1 and J usage is TRBJ1-2; possibly TRBD1 for D (6 bases). Sequencing was carried out using PBMCs. This clonotype originated in a woman aged 30 to 39 in good health and CMV-seronegative. CDR3 in amino acids: CNPGVNYGYTF. The DNA of the CDR3 is TGCAACCCAGGGGTGAACTATGGCTACACCTTC.